This T cell receptor (beta chain) comes out of a study of CD8 T cells in ankylosing spondylitis. This CDR3 has 14 residues. Trimming shortened V by 6 bases and J by 2 bases, and 11 bases separated the two germline ends. Germline lookup yields CDR1 SGHDT and CDR2 YYEEEE. TCRdb re-called the 5' RACE reads through MiXCR, storing one row per CDR3 protein. The table shows roughly 220,000 distinct CDR3 sequences, with 8% to 11% occurring only once. Study-level results: Matched ankylosing spondylitis synovial fluid reportedly showed significant enrichment of disease-linked clones.

This clonotype has at least ten counts. Its antigen is not known. The sample taken for sequencing was blood, either unsorted or a sorted T cell fraction (not recorded which). This receptor was taken from a male donor with ankylosing spondylitis or in good health (not recorded which). The J gene is TRBJ2-2, the V gene TRBV5-6; tentatively, D is TRBD1 (6 bases). DNA of the CDR3: TGTGCCAGCAACGAGGGGGAAAACACCGGGGAGCTGTTTTTT. Translated, it gives CASNEGENTGELFF.